The T cell receptor (beta chain) under discussion was sequenced for a study of blood T cells in healthy people across ages. The ends were cut back, 4 bases at V and 6 bases at J, with 10 bases in the middle. CDR1 is LGHDT and CDR2 is YNNKEL in the germline V gene (reference sequence). CDR3 length equals 12 residues. The second PCR ran roughly 7 to 11 cycles with a sample-barcoded 5' primer and J-beta primers. TCRdb recomputed calls from the 5' RACE reads with MiXCR, one row per CDR3 protein. The table shows hundreds of thousands of distinct CDR3 sequences, with around 42% occurring only once. Sequences were obtained from blood. This chain uses TRBV3-1 with TRBJ2-7; D call uncertain. The origin of this receptor is a man in his fifties or sixties in good health. CDR3 protein: CASSRSLGEQYF. The CDR3 nucleotides are TGTGCCAGCAGCCGCAGCCTTGGCGAGCAGTACTTC.